This T cell receptor (beta chain) was captured in a study of memory CD4+ T cells and cytomegalovirus serostatus. Overall study findings and caveats: A US-trained random forest predicted CMV serostatus with median AUC roughly 0.9.

V was pared by 7 bases and J by 7 bases, with 30 bases of the junction left unmatched. The V gene's germline CDR1 is LNHDA and CDR2 SQIVND (reference sequence). The CDR3 loop spans 20 amino acids. Comment on this clone: The antigen is not known.

In the source study's methods: Out-of-frame sequences were removed, leaving 2,204,828 distinct TCRbeta sequences. Sequencing was performed with immunoSEQ multiplex PCR; in TCRdb, only in-frame clones are kept and a portion is missing. For V, J and clone size, that table is used; D and trimming come from the DNA. The sample includes about 44,000 clones, approximately 82% of them seen just once. Single viable CD3+CD4+CD8-CD45RO+ cells were sorted as the memory CD4+ T cells. Serum IgG to CMV pp150, pp28, p38 and p52 defined serostatus. CD4+ T cells were isolated by positive magnetic selection. Sequencing input: memory CD4+ T cells from blood. This TCR came from an adult in good health and CMV-seronegative. The rearrangement joins TRBV19 to TRBJ1-1; TRBD1 agrees at 7 bases. CDR3 coding DNA: TGTGCCAGTACCTCCGGCAACCTACGGGGCAGGGGGAGACTCACATTTGAAGCTTTCTTT. This translates into CASTSGNLRGRGRLTFEAFF.